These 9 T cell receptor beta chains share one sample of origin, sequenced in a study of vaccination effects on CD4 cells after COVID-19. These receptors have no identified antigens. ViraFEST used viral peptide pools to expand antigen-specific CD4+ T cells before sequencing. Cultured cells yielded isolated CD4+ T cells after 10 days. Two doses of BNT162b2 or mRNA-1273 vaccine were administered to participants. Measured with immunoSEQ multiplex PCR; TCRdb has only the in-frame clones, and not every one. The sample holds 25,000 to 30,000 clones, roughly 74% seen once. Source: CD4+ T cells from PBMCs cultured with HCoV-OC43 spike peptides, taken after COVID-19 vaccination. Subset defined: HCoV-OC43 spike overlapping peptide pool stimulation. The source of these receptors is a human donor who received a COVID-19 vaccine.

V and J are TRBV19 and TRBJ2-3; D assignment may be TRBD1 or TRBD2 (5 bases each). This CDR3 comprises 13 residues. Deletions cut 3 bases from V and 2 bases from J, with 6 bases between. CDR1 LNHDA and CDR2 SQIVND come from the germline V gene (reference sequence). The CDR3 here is CASSIGTTDTQYF. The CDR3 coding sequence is TGTGCCAGTAGTATCGGGACCACAGATACGCAGTATTTT.

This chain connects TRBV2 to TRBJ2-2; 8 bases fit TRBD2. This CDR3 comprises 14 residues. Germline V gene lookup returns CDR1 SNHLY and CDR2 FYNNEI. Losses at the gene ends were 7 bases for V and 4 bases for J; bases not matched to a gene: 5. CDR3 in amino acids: CASNGRATTGELFF. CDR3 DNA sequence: TGTGCCAGCAACGGGAGGGCCACCACCGGGGAGCTGTTTTTT.

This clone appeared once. The CDR3 spells CASSRGAEDTQYF. The CDR3 coding sequence is TGTGCCAGCAGTCGGGGGGCCGAAGATACGCAGTATTTT. V is TRBV5-4 and J is TRBJ2-3; D is possibly TRBD2 (7 bases). Trimming took off 5 bases at V and 5 bases at J, with 12 bases between the two ends. The CDR3 sequence is 13 residues long. Germline CDR1 and CDR2: SGHNT and YYREEE (reference sequence).

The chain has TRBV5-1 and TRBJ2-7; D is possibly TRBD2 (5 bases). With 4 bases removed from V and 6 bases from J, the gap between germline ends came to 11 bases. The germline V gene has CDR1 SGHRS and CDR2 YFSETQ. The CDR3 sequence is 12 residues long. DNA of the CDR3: TGCGCCAGCAGCGAGGGTAGCCGCGAGCAGTACTTC. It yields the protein CASSEGSREQYF.

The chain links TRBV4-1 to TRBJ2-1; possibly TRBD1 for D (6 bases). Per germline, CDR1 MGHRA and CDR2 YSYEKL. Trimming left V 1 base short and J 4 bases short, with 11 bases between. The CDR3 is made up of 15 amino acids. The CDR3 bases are TGCGCCAGCAGCCAAGCCCGGACAGATTACAATGAGCAGTTCTTC. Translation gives CASSQARTDYNEQFF.

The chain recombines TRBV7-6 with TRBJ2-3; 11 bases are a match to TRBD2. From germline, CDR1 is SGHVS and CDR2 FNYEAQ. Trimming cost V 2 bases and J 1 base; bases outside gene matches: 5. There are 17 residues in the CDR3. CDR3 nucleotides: TGTGCCAGCAGCTTATTCCCACTAGCGGGGGGCACAGATACGCAGTATTTT. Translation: CASSLFPLAGGTDTQYF.

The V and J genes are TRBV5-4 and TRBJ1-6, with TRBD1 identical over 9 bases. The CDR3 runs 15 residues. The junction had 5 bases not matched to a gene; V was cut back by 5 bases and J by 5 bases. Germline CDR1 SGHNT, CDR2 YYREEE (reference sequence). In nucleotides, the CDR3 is TGTGCCAGCAGTCAGGACAGGGGAAATAATTCACCCCTCCACTTT. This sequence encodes CASSQDRGNNSPLHF.

CDR3 in DNA: TGTGCCAGCAGCCAAGGGCAACGGGACAGGGGGAGCGAGCAGTACTTC. Protein sequence: CASSQGQRDRGSEQYF. The chain combines TRBV14 with TRBJ2-7; 11 positions match TRBD1. V lost 1 base and J lost 6; bases outside the gene matches: 8. This CDR3 has 16 residues. Germline assignment: CDR1 SGHDN and CDR2 FVKESK.

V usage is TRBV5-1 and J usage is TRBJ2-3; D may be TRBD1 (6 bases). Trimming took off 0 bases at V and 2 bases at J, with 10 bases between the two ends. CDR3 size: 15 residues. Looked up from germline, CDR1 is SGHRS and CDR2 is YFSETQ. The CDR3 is CASSLAGQTTDTQYF. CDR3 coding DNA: TGCGCCAGCAGCTTGGCCGGACAGACCACAGATACGCAGTATTTT. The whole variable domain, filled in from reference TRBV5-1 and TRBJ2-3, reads KAGVTQTPRYLIKTRGQQVTLSCSPISGHRSVSWYQQTPGQGLQFLFEYFSETQRNKGNFPGRFSGRQFSNSRSEMNVSTLELGDSALYLCASSLAGQTTDTQYFGPGTRLTVL.